Listed here is a single T cell receptor beta chain. Antigen unknown. Time point described: week 5, during vaccination. In the vaccine, a single dose held 300 ug of the mutant IDH1 20-mer peptide, along with topical imiquimod. The sample comes from a study of a mutant IDH1 vaccine in newly diagnosed glioma. Sequenced by immunoSEQ multiplex PCR; TCRdb stores in-frame clones only, minus some. The sample yields tens of thousands of clones, about 80% seen once. The V and J ends lost 5 bases and 0 bases respectively, with 15 bases between them. This CDR3 region has 15 residues. Germline V gene lookup returns CDR1 SGHRS and CDR2 YFSETQ.

The sequence derives from a man in his thirties or forties with glioma. This sequence joins TRBV5-1 and TRBJ2-7; D gene uncertain. The sequencing used PBMCs, collected from a glioma patient whose treatment included an IDH1 peptide vaccine. CDR3 protein: CASRERATSSYEQYF. CDR3 nucleotide sequence: TGCGCCAGCAGGGAAAGAGCCACGAGCTCCTACGAGCAGTACTTC.